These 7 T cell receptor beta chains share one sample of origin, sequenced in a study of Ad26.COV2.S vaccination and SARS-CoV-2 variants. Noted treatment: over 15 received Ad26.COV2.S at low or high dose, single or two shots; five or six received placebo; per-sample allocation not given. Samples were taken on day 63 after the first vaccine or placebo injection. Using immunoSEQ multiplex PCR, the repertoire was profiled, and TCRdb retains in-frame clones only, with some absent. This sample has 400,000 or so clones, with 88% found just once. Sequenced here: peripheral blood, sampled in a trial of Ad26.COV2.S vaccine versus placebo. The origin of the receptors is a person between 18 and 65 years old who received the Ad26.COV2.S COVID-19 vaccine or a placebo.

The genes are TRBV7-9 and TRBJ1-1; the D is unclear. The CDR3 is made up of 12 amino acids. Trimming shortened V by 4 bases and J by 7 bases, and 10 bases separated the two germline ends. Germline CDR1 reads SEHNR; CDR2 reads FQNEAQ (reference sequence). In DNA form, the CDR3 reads TGTGCCAGCAGCTCCTCGGGCGGTGAAGCTTTCTTT. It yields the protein CASSSSGGEAFF.

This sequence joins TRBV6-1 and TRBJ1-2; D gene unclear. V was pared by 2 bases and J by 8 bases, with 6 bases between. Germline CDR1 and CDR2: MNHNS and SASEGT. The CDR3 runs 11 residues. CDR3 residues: CASSESIGYTF. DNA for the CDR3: TGTGCCAGCAGTGAATCGATAGGCTACACCTTC.

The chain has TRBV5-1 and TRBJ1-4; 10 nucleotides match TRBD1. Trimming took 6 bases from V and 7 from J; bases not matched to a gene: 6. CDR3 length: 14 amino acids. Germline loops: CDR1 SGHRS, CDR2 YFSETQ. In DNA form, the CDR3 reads TGCGCCAGCACTGAGGGGACAGGGGTTGAAAAACTGTTTTTT. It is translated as CASTEGTGVEKLFF.

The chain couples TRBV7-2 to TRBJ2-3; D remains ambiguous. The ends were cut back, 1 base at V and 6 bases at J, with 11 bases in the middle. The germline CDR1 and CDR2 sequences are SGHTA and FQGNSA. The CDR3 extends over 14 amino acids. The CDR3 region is CASSLGGVSDTQYF. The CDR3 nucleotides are TGTGCCAGCAGCTTAGGTGGAGTTTCGGATACGCAGTATTTT.

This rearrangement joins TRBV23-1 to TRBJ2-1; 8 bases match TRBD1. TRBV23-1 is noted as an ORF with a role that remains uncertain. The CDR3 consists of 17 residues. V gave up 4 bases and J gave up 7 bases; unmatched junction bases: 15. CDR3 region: CASSPPDRGAFGNEQFF. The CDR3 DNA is TGCGCCAGCAGTCCTCCCGACAGGGGAGCCTTCGGAAATGAGCAGTTCTTC.

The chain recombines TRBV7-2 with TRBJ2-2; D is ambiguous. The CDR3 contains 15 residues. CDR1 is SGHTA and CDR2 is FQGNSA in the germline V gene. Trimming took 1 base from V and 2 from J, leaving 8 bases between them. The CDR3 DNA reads TGTGCCAGCAGCTTAGGTTTGATCAACACCGGGGAGCTGTTTTTT. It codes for CASSLGLINTGELFF.

The CDR3: CASSMRTGGAETQYF. CDR3 nucleotides: TGTGCCAGTAGTATGCGGACAGGGGGCGCGGAGACCCAGTACTTC. J is TRBJ2-5 and V is TRBV19; the match to TRBD1 covers 11 bases. This CDR3 is 15 amino acids long. Germline V lookup: CDR1 LNHDA, CDR2 SQIVND (reference sequence). With 3 bases clipped from V and 5 bases from J, the junction kept 5 bases outside the gene matches.